These 21 T cell receptor beta chains came from one sample sequenced in a study of esophageal squamous cell carcinoma under preoperative chemotherapy. TCRdb passed the PCR reads through MiXCR, listing each CDR3 protein once. The table lists 9,500 to 11,000 distinct CDR3 sequences, around 63% of them singletons, with less than 30% in the top ten. Sample time point: after preoperative PTX-NDP chemotherapy. Sampling was conducted from a patient given preoperative chemotherapy. The receptor set was obtained from a human donor with esophageal squamous cell carcinoma. The donor label of this sample is uncertain.

Concerning this clonotype itself: Germline and junction disagree at one end, which may indicate a read error. V is TRBV7-2 and J is TRBJ2-1; 7 nucleotides align to TRBD2. The CDR3 totals 16 residues. Germline V gives CDR1 SGHTA, CDR2 FQGNSA. CDR3 sequence (DNA): TGTGCCAGCAGCACGAGGGCGGGAGCGGTACACAATGAGCAGTACTTT. It yields the protein CASSTRAGAVHNEQYF. The full variable domain, its missing parts supplied by reference TRBV7-2 and TRBJ2-1, is GAGVSQSPSNKVTEKGKDVELRCDPISGHTALYWYRQSLGQGLEFLIYFQGNSAPDKSGLPSDRFSAERTGGSVSTLTIQRTQQEDSAVYLCASSTRAGAVHNEQYFGPGTRLTVL.

In this sample, this clonotype turned up a few times. V usage is TRBV6-1 and J usage is TRBJ2-1; the match to TRBD2 covers 7 bases. V shed 6 bases and J 7 bases; nucleotides not matched to a gene: 12. CDR3 length: 15 amino acids. CDR1 and CDR2 from the germline V gene are MNHNS and SASEGT. CDR3 loop: CASRGVAGVWNEQFF. CDR3 DNA sequence: TGTGCCAGCAGGGGGGTCGCGGGGGTCTGGAATGAGCAGTTCTTC.

Sample share makes this clonotype medium-sized. This chain links TRBV6-5 with TRBJ2-2; no clear D gene. Germline assignment: CDR1 MNHEY and CDR2 SVGAGI. CDR3 length: 15 amino acids. The V gene lost 6 bases and the J gene lost 1 base, with 12 bases spanning the gap. The CDR3 sequence: CASSASRLNTGELFF. The CDR3 DNA follows: TGTGCCAGCAGCGCCTCGAGGTTGAACACCGGGGAGCTGTTTTTT.

Points on this clonotype: One junction end disagrees with the germline gene, perhaps due to a read error. The chain joins TRBV6-1 to TRBJ2-3; a weak D match, TRBD1 (5 bases). The end of the DNA fits TRBJ2-1 better, so the J call may be wrong. The CDR3 contains 13 residues. The germline CDR1 and CDR2 sequences are MNHNS and SASEGT. CDR3 protein: CARRAESTDTQFF. For the CDR3, the DNA is TGTGCCCGCAGGGCTGAGAGCACAGATACGCAGTTCTTC.

The chain employs TRBV7-2 and TRBJ2-5; D is undetermined. V was trimmed by 3 bases and J by 11 bases, leaving 13 bases between them. This CDR3 is built from 12 residues. Germline V gives CDR1 SGHTA, CDR2 FQGNSA. CDR3 loop: CASSFPNNEQYF. The CDR3 DNA sequence: TGTGCCAGCAGCTTTCCCAACAATGAGCAGTACTTC. Full variable domain (outside the CDR3, taken from reference TRBV7-2 and TRBJ2-5): GAGVSQSPSNKVTEKGKDVELRCDPISGHTALYWYRQSLGQGLEFLIYFQGNSAPDKSGLPSDRFSAERTGGSVSTLTIQRTQQEDSAVYLCASSFPNNEQYFGPGTRLLVL.

Concerning this clonotype: One end of the junction does not line up with germline, which may come from a read error. The gene calls are TRBV7-2 and TRBJ2-3; TRBD1 matches at 11 bases. The CDR3 totals 16 residues. Germline-derived CDR1 and CDR2 are SGHTA and FQGNSA. CDR3 amino acids: CASRGQGGRGTDTQYF. CDR3 bases: TGTGCCAGCAGGGGACAGGGGGGGAGAGGCACAGATACGCAGTATTTC.

The chain joins TRBV6-1 to TRBJ2-4; D could derive from TRBD1 or TRBD2 (5 bases each). Looked up from germline, CDR1 is MNHNS and CDR2 is SASEGT. There are 13 residues in the CDR3. The V gene lost 9 bases and the J gene lost 10 bases, with 19 bases spanning the gap. The CDR3 nucleotides read TGTGCCAGGGGGGTTAGAGCCAAAGATATTCAGTACTTC. Translating it yields CARGVRAKDIQYF.

Of note for this clonotype: The germline gene is not matched at one end of the junction; a read error may be the cause. The chain couples TRBV6-1 to TRBJ2-3; no clear D gene. The CDR3 has 16 amino acids. Germline V gene data show CDR1 as MNHNS and CDR2 as SASEGT. In DNA form, the CDR3 reads TGTGCCAGCAGTGAATTTTGGGGAAGAGACACAGATATGCAGTATTTT. Translated: CASSEFWGRDTDMQYF.

The V and J genes are TRBV6-1 and TRBJ2-1; 7 positions match TRBD2. Trimming took 4 bases from V and 2 from J; bases not matched to a gene: 5. The CDR3 has 15 residues. Germline CDR1 reads MNHNS; CDR2 reads SASEGT. CDR3: CASSVTSATYNEQFF. Here the CDR3 DNA reads TGTGCCAGCAGTGTAACTAGCGCAACCTACAATGAGCAGTTCTTC.

V and J are TRBV7-6 and TRBJ2-1, with 7 bases identical to TRBD2. The J call may be in error: the DNA end matches TRBJ2-7 better. The CDR3 is made up of 14 amino acids. CDR1 SGHVS and CDR2 FNYEAQ come from the germline V gene. DNA for the CDR3: TGTGCCAGCAGCTTAGGGGGAGGGACGTACGAGCAGTACTTC. This encodes CASSLGGGTYEQYF.

The chain is built from TRBV7-2 and TRBJ2-5; a possible D gene is TRBD2 (6 bases). The CDR3 consists of 15 residues. CDR1 is SGHTA, CDR2 FQGNSA, per germline. V shed 1 base and J shed 11 bases, with 20 bases lying between them. The DNA for the CDR3 is TGTGCCAGCAGCTTAGATGGCGGGGCCTACAATGAGCAGTACTTC. This translates into CASSLDGGAYNEQYF.

The rearrangement uses TRBV27 and TRBJ2-1, with a tentative D call TRBD2 (6 bases). The better agreement between TRBJ2-2 and the DNA end casts doubt on the J call. The CDR3 contains 15 residues. The germline V gene encodes CDR1 MNHEY and CDR2 SMNVEV (reference sequence). The CDR3: CASSLEGSSYNELFF. The CDR3 DNA follows: TGTGCCAGCAGTTTGGAGGGGAGCTCCTACAATGAGCTGTTTTTT.

V usage is TRBV6-1 and J usage is TRBJ2-2; no reliable D call. The tail of the sequence fits TRBJ2-1 better, so the J call may be wrong. The CDR3 is 13 amino acids. Per the germline V gene, CDR1 is MNHNS and CDR2 is SASEGT. CDR3 sequence (DNA): TGTGCCCAGAGCGATGCGAGCACCGGTGAGCAGTTCTTC. Amino acid sequence: CAQSDASTGEQFF.

This chain uses TRBV12-3 or TRBV12-4 with TRBJ2-1; D remains ambiguous. The J call may not be correct, given that the DNA end is closer to TRBJ2-7. The CDR3 has 12 amino acids. The CDR3 DNA sequence: TGTGCCAGCAGACTAAGGTACAATGAGCAGTACTTC. It translates to CASRLRYNEQYF.

Worth noting for this clonotype: The junction departs from the called germline gene at one end, perhaps through a read error. V usage is TRBV10-3 and J usage is TRBJ2-3; TRBD2 aligns across 14 bases. The CDR3 has 16 amino acids. From germline, CDR1 is ENHRY and CDR2 SYGVKD. In DNA, the CDR3 is TGTGCCATCAGGGAGGGACTAGCGGGAGCCCCAGATACGCGGTACTTT. Translated: CAIREGLAGAPDTRYF.

The genes are TRBV6-1 and TRBJ2-4, with D maybe TRBD1 (7 bases). The V end was cut by 3 bases, the J end by 12 bases, with 30 bases between. Germline V gene lookup returns CDR1 MNHNS and CDR2 SASEGT. The CDR3 is 18 amino acids. The CDR3 reads CASSERAGGLSATDTQYF. In DNA, the CDR3 is TGTGCCAGCAGTGAGAGGGCAGGGGGGCTTTCTGCCACAGACACTCAGTACTTC.

This clonotype was seen ten or more times. J is TRBJ2-1 and V is TRBV4-1; D assignment may be TRBD1 or TRBD2 (5 bases each). Gene TRBJ2-5 matches the end of the DNA better, so the J call may be wrong. CDR3 length: 15 amino acids. Germline V gives CDR1 MGHRA, CDR2 YSYEKL. The DNA for the CDR3 is TGCGCCAGCAGCCCGGGAAGGGGCTTACAAGAGACCCAGTACTTC. Residues: CASSPGRGLQETQYF.

In its sample, this clonotype ranks as large (0.1 to 1%). The V call is TRBV6-1, the J call TRBJ2-1, with 14 bases lining up with TRBD2. Losses at the gene ends were 7 bases for V and 2 bases for J; bases not matched to a gene: 4. Germline loops: CDR1 MNHNS, CDR2 SASEGT. The CDR3 sequence is 16 residues long. The CDR3 loop reads CASKGTSGSTYNEQFF. The CDR3 nucleotides are TGTGCCAGCAAAGGGACTAGCGGGAGCACCTACAATGAGCAGTTCTTC.

This chain joins TRBV27 and TRBJ2-5; D remains ambiguous. The CDR3 length is 14 residues. CDR1 MNHEY and CDR2 SMNVEV come from the germline V gene (reference sequence). The V gene lost 7 bases and the J gene lost 5 bases, with 17 bases spanning the gap. Written as DNA, the CDR3 is TGTGCCAGCACCGCCTCGAAGTTTGAGGAGACCCAGTACTTC. Amino acids: CASTASKFEETQYF.

This chain links TRBV6-1 with TRBJ2-1, with D maybe TRBD2 (5 bases). CDR3 length equals 16 residues. Germline-derived CDR1 and CDR2 are MNHNS and SASEGT. V was clipped by 6 bases and J by 7 bases, with 22 bases between them. CDR3 bases: TGTGCCAGCAGCGAGCAGCCCCGTGTCGCGGGTAATGAGCAGTTCTTC. Translated: CASSEQPRVAGNEQFF.

On this clonotype: Germline and junction disagree at one end, which may indicate a read error. V usage is TRBV6-1 and J usage is TRBJ2-3; D possibly corresponds to TRBD2 (7 bases). The CDR3 totals 16 residues. Looked up from germline, CDR1 is MNHNS and CDR2 is SASEGT. The CDR3 spells CASSGGGLAAPETQYF. The CDR3 DNA reads as TGTGCCAGCTCGGGGGGCGGGCTAGCGGCCCCAGAGACGCAGTATTTC.